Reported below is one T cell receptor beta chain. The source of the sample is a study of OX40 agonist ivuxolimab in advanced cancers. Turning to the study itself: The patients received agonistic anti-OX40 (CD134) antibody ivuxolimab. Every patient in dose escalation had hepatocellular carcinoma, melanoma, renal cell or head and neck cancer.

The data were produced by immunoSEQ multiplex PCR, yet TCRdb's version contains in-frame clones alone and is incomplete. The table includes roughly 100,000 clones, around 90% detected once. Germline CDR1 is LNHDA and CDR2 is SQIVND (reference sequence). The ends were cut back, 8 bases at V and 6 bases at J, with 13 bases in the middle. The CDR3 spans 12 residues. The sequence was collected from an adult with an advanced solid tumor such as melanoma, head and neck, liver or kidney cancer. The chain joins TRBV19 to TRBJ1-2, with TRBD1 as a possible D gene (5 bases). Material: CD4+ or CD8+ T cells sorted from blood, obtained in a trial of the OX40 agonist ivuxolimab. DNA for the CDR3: TGTGCCAGTTATCAGGGTCCCGATGGCTACACCTTC. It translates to CASYQGPDGYTF.